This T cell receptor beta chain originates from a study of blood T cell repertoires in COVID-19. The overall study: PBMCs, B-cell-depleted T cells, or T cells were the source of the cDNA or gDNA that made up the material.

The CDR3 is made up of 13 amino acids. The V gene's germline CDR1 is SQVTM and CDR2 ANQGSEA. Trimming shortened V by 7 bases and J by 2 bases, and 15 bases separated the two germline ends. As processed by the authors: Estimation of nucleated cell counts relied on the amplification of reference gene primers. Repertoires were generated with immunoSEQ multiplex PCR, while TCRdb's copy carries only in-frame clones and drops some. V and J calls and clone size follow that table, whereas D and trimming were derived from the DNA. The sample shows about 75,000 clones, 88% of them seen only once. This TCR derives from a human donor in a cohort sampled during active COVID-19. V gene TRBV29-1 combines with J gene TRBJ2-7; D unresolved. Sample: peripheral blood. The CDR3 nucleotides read TGCAGCGCCCTCCCGGGTCCAACCTACGAGCAGTACTTC. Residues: CSALPGPTYEQYF.